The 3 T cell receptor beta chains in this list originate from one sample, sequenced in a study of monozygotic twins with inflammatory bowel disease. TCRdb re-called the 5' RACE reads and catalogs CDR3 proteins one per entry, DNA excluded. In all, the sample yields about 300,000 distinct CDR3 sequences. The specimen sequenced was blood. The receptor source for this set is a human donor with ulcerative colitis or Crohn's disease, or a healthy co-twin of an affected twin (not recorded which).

The CDR3 reads CSAGGSGSTDTQYF. This sequence joins TRBV20-1 and TRBJ2-3; no DNA is available, so the TRBD2 call from TCRdb remains unchecked. Germline values: CDR1 DFQATT, CDR2 SNEGSKA (reference sequence). The CDR3 sequence is 14 residues long.

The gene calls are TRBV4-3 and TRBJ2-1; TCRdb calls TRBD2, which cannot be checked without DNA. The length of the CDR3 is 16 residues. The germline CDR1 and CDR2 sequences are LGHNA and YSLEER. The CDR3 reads CASSQTTSGYYNEQFF.

The CDR3 reads CSVDGVFGYTF. This chain uses TRBV29-1 with TRBJ1-2. This CDR3 spans 11 amino acids. Germline V CDR1 and CDR2: SQVTM, ANQGSEA.